This is a list of T cell receptor beta chains from one sample in a study of OX40 agonist ivuxolimab in advanced cancers. Profiled with immunoSEQ multiplex PCR; TCRdb holds only in-frame clones, not every one. The sample records roughly 40,000 clones, more than 70% being singletons. Here the sequenced sample was CD4+ or CD8+ T cells sorted from blood, taken in a trial of the OX40 agonist ivuxolimab. The source of these receptors is an adult with an advanced solid tumor such as melanoma, head and neck, liver or kidney cancer. The CDR3 runs from the conserved cysteine through the conserved F or W. The order of the fields is J gene, D gene, clone size, V gene, CDR3 DNA, CDR3 protein. A D gene is named only where the DNA matches it firmly. Rows give clone size only sometimes, using once, few, many, or a class for an expanded clone.

TRBJ2-3,TRBD2,-,TRBV7-3,TGTGCCAGCACCTCCCGGGGGGGGGCAGATACGCAGTATTTT,CASTSRGGADTQYF
TRBJ1-4,TRBD1,once,TRBV2,TGTGCCAGCCTGGACAGGGTATGGACTAATGAAAAACTGTTTTTT,CASLDRVWTNEKLFF
TRBJ2-6,TRBD1,once,TRBV10-3,TGTGCCATCAGTGACCTAAGGACAGGTCTCGTTCGCTCTGGGGCCAACGTCCTGACTTTC,CAISDLRTGLVRSGANVLTF
TRBJ2-3,TRBD2,-,TRBV6-1,TGTGCCAGCAGTGTCGGGCTAGCGGGGATAGGAGATACGCAGTATTTT,CASSVGLAGIGDTQYF
TRBJ1-2,TRBD1,-,TRBV27,TGTGCCAGCAGTCAAGCCCGGGACAGGGCTGGCTACACCTTC,CASSQARDRAGYTF
TRBJ1-4,TRBD1,-,TRBV5-1,TGCGCCAGCAGCCCGTCACAGGGGTATAATGAAAAACTGTTTTTT,CASSPSQGYNEKLFF
TRBJ2-4,-,-,TRBV14,TGTGCCAGCAGCCAAGGGGCAAGATCTCTCATTCAGTACTTC,CASSQGARSLIQYF
TRBJ2-7,-,-,TRBV6-5,TGTGCCAGCAGTTACTCGTATTCTCCAGCCTACGAGCAGTACTTC,CASSYSYSPAYEQYF
TRBJ2-3,TRBD1,-,TRBV28,TGTGCCAGCAGTGCCGCGGACAGGGTATTAGATACGCAGTATTTT,CASSAADRVLDTQYF
TRBJ2-7,TRBD2,-,TRBV5-1,TGCGCCAGCAGCTTCAGCGGGAGCAACTACGAGCAGTACTTC,CASSFSGSNYEQYF
TRBJ2-5,-,-,TRBV6-1,TGTGCCAGCAGTGAAGCAGGTGGTCCAGAGACCCAGTACTTC,CASSEAGGPETQYF
TRBJ2-3,-,few,TRBV27,TGTGCCAGCAGTCCCACAAGGTACACAGATACGCAGTATTTT,CASSPTRYTDTQYF
TRBJ1-1,-,-,TRBV5-4,TGTGCCAGCAGCACGCATACGGGGACTGCTAGTGGAGCTTTCTTT,CASSTHTGTASGAFF
TRBJ1-2,TRBD1,-,TRBV6-1,TGTGCCAGCAGTGAACAGGGGGCGACCCGGTCTAGTGGCTACACCTTC,CASSEQGATRSSGYTF
TRBJ2-3,-,-,TRBV7-3,TGTGCCAGCAGCTTATACGCATCGGAGAGGCCCTCTAGCACAGATACGCAGTATTTT,CASSLYASERPSSTDTQYF
TRBJ2-7,-,-,TRBV7-9,TGTGCCAGCAGCTTTCCTCCGACGGCGAGCTCCTACGAGCAGTACTTC,CASSFPPTASSYEQYF
TRBJ1-2,TRBD1,-,TRBV5-5,TGTGCCAGCAGCTTGGGGGACAGCCCTCAGGGCTACACCTTC,CASSLGDSPQGYTF
TRBJ1-1,-,-,TRBV5-1,TGCGCCAGCAGCTTGGGGGTGGGGAACACTGAAGCTTTCTTT,CASSLGVGNTEAFF
TRBJ1-5,TRBD1,-,TRBV6-6,TGTGCCAGCAGTTCCCTCACCGGACAGGGGAATCAGCCCCAGCATTTT,CASSSLTGQGNQPQHF
TRBJ2-1,TRBD2,-,TRBV9,TGTGCCAGCAGCGTAGATCTCAGCGGGAGGACCTACAATGAGCAGTTCTTC,CASSVDLSGRTYNEQFF
TRBJ2-1,-,-,TRBV6-4,TGTGCCAGCAGTGACTCGAGGGGCGGGTCTTACAATGAGCAGTTCTTC,CASSDSRGGSYNEQFF
TRBJ1-2,-,-,TRBV6-6,TGTGCCAGCAGCTTTAACCCACTTGCTAACTATGGCTACACCTTC,CASSFNPLANYGYTF
TRBJ2-5,TRBD1,-,TRBV4-1,TGCGCCAGCAGCCAAGCGGCCCGGACAGGGGGCGCGGGGCAAGAGACCCAGTACTTC,CASSQAARTGGAGQETQYF
TRBJ1-5,-,-,TRBV30,TGTGCCTGGAGTACGGGGGGCTTGAGCAATCAGCCCCAGCATTTT,CAWSTGGLSNQPQHF